A selection of T cell receptor beta chains follows, all from one sample in a study of T cell changes during pregnancy in multiple sclerosis. Sequenced by immunoSEQ multiplex PCR; TCRdb stores in-frame clones only, minus some. The profile shows approximately 130,000 clones, about 93% of them singletons. Specimen: peripheral blood, collected before pregnancy. The receptors stem from a female donor with multiple sclerosis, enrolled in a pregnancy study. Each CDR3 is given with its conserved first and last residue. The D gene is left open where the match is weak.

j_call cdr3_length v_call d_call cdr3_nt cdr3_aa
TRBJ2-3 15 TRBV11-3 . TGTGCCAGCAGCTCCGGGACACCTAGCACAGATACGCAGTATTTT CASSSGTPSTDTQYF
TRBJ1-2 12 TRBV2 TRBD1 TGTGCCAGCAGTGCGACAGGGAAGTCGGACACCTTC CASSATGKSDTF
TRBJ2-1 14 TRBV19 . TGTGCCAGCCCCCACAGGGTAGGGAACAATGAGCAGTTCTTC CASPHRVGNNEQFF
TRBJ1-3 14 TRBV7-2 . TGTGCCAGCAGCACCTATAGCTCTGGAAACACCATATATTTT CASSTYSSGNTIYF
TRBJ2-3 16 TRBV2 TRBD2 TGTGCCAGCAGCACAGAGGGACTAGCCCAGGGGGATACGCAGTATTTT CASSTEGLAQGDTQYF
TRBJ1-4 16 TRBV21-1 . TGTGCCAGCAGCAAACGACAGGGGTCGACGGGCGAAAAACTGTTTTTT CASSKRQGSTGEKLFF
TRBJ1-1 14 TRBV19 . TGTGCCAGTAGCCCCCGACGTGAGGTCACTGAAGCTTTCTTT CASSPRREVTEAFF
TRBJ2-1 17 TRBV28 TRBD1 TGTGCCAGCAGTTACCTCCCCCCCGGGACAGGGTACAATGAGCAGTTCTTC CASSYLPPGTGYNEQFF
TRBJ1-4 16 TRBV5-1 . TGCGCCAGCAGCTTGGCAGGGTTTATGGGAAATGAAAAACTGTTTTTT CASSLAGFMGNEKLFF
TRBJ2-2 14 TRBV5-1 . TGCGCCAGCAGTACCCAGGGGGGAGCCGGGGAGCTGTTTTTT CASSTQGGAGELFF